This T cell receptor (beta chain) was identified in a study of cytomegalovirus exposure and HLA in healthy donors. Study-level results: In a later analysis, CMV-associated beta chains were mostly HLA-associated, it appeared.

Trimming at V came to 6 bases and at J to 5 bases, leaving 5 bases not matched to a gene. The CDR3 is 15 residues long. Germline assignment: CDR1 SGHAT and CDR2 FQNNGV. Both 60 Vbeta primers and 13 Jbeta primers went into the PCR. Data came from immunoSEQ multiplex PCR; TCRdb stores just in-frame clones and leaves some out. The sample includes 200,000 or so clones, more than 75% of them seen just once. To note about this clone: The target antigen is unknown.

The receptor was derived from a human donor in good health. The specimen was PBMCs. V gene TRBV11-2 combines with J gene TRBJ2-5, with 14 nucleotides matching TRBD2. The CDR3 bases are TGTGCCAGCAGTACCGGGACTAGCGGGAGTGAGACCCAGTACTTC. It specifies CASSTGTSGSETQYF.